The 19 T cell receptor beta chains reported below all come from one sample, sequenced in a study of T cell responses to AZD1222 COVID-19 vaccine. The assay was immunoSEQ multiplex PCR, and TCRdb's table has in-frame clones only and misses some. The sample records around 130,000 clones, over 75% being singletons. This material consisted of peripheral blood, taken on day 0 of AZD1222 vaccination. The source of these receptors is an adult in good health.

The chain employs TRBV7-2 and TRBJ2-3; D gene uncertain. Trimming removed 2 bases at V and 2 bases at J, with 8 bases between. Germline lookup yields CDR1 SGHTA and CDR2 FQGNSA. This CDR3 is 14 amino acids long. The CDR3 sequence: CASSLRQLTDTQYF. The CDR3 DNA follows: TGTGCCAGCAGCTTAAGGCAGCTCACAGATACGCAGTATTTT.

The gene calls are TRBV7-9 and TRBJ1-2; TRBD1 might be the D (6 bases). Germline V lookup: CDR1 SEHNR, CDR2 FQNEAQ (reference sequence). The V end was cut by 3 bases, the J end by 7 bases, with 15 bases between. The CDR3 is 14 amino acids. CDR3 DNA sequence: TGTGCCAGCAGCTTCCCCGGGGCCAGGGGTGGCTACACCTTC. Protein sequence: CASSFPGARGGYTF.

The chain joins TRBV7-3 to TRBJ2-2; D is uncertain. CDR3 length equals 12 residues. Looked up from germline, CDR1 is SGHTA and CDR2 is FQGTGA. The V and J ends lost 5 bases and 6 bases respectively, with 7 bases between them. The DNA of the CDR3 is TGTGCCAGCAGCACCCCCCCCGGGGAGCTGTTTTTT. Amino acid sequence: CASSTPPGELFF.

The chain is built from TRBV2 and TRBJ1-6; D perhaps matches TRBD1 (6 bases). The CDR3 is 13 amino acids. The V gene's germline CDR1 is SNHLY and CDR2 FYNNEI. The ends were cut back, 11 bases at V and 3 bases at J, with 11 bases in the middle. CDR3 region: CASNRDYNSPLHF. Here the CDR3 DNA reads TGTGCCTCAAACAGGGACTATAATTCACCCCTCCACTTT.

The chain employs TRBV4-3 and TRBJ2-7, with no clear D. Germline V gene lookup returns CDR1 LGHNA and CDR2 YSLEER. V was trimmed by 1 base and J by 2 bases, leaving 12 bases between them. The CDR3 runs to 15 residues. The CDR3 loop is CASSQAKLTPYEQYF. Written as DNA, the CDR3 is TGCGCCAGCAGCCAAGCCAAACTAACCCCCTACGAGCAGTACTTC.

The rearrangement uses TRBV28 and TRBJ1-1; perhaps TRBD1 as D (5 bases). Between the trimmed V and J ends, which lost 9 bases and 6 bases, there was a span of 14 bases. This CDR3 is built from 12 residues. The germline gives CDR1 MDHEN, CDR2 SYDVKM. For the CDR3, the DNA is TGTGCCAGTGGGGGAGGGGTGGCTGAAGCTTTCTTT. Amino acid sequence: CASGGGVAEAFF.

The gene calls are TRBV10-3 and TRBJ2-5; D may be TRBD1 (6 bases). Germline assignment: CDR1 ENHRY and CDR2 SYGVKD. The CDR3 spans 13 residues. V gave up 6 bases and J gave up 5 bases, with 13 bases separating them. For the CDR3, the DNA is TGTGCCATCAGCTTCCCAGGGGCCGAGACCCAGTACTTC. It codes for CAISFPGAETQYF.

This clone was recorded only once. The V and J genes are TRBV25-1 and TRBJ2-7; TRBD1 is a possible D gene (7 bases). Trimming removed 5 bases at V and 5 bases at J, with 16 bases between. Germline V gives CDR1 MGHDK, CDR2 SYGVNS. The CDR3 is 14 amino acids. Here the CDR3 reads CASSSQGGSDEQYF. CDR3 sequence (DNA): TGTGCCAGCAGTTCTCAGGGGGGTTCGGACGAGCAGTACTTC.

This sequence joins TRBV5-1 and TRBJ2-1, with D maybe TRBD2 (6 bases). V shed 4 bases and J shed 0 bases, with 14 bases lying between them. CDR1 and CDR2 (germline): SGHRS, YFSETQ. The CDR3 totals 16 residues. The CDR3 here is CASSRGTASSYNEQFF. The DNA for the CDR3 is TGCGCCAGCAGCCGGGGGACGGCTAGCTCCTACAATGAGCAGTTCTTC.

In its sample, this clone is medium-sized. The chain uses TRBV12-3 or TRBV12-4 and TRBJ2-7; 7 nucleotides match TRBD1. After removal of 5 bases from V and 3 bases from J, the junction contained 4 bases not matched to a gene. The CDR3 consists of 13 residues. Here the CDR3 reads CASSDTGDYEQYF. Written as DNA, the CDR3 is TGTGCCAGCAGTGACACAGGGGACTACGAGCAGTACTTC.

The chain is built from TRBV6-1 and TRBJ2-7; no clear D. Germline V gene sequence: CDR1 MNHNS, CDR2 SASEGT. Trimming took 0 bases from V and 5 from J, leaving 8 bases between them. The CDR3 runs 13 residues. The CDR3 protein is CASSEAGLHEQYF. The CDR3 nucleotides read TGTGCCAGCAGTGAAGCCGGGCTTCACGAGCAGTACTTC.

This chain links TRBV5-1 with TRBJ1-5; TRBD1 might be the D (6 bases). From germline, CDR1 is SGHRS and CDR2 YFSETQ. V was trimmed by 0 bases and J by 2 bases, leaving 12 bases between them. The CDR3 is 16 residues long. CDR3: CASSLGDKGGNQPQHF. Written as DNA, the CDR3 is TGCGCCAGCAGCTTGGGGGACAAGGGAGGCAATCAGCCCCAGCATTTT. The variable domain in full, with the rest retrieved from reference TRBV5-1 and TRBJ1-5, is KAGVTQTPRYLIKTRGQQVTLSCSPISGHRSVSWYQQTPGQGLQFLFEYFSETQRNKGNFPGRFSGRQFSNSRSEMNVSTLELGDSALYLCASSLGDKGGNQPQHFGDGTRLSIL.

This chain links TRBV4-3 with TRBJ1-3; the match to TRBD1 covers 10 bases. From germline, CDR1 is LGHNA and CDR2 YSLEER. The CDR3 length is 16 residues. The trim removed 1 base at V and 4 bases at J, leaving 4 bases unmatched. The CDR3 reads CASSQGGQGGGNTIYF. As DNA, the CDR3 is TGCGCCAGCAGCCAAGGTGGACAGGGGGGAGGAAACACCATATATTTT.

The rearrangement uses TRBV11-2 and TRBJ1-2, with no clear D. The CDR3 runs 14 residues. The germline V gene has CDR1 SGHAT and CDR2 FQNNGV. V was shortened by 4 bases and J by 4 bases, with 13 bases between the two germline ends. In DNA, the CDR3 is TGTGCCAGCAGCTCCCACCGGGCCGCCTATGGCTACACCTTC. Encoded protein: CASSSHRAAYGYTF.

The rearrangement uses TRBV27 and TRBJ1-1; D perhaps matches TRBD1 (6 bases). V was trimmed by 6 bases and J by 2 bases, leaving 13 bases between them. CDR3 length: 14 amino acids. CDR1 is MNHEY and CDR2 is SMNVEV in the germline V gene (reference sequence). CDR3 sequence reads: CASRQNRDNTEAFF. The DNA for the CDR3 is TGTGCCAGCAGACAGAACAGGGATAACACTGAAGCTTTCTTT.

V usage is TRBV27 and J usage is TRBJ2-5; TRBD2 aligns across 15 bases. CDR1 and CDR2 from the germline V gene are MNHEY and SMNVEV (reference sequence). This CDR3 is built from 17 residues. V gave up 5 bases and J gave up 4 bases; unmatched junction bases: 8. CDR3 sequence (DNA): TGTGCCAGCAGTGCCGGACTAGCGGGAGGGTTCCGAGAGACCCAGTACTTC. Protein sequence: CASSAGLAGGFRETQYF.

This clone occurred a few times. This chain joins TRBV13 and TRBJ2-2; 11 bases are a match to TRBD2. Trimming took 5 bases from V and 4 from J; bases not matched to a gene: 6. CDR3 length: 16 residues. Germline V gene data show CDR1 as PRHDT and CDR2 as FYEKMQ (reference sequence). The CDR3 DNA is TGTGCCAGCAGCCCCGGACTAGCGGGTATCACCGGGGAGCTGTTTTTT. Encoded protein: CASSPGLAGITGELFF.

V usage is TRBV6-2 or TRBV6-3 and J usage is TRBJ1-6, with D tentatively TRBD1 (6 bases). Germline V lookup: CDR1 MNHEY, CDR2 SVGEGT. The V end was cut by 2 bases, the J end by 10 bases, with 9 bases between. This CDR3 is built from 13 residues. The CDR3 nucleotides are TGTGCCAGCAGTTACAGGGGGGAATCACCCCTCCACTTT. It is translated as CASSYRGESPLHF.

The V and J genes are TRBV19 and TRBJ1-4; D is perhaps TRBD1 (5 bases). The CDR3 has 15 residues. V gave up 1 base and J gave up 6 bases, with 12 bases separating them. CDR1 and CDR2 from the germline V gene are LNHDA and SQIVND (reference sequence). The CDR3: CASSIVGGVDEKLFF. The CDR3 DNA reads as TGTGCCAGTAGTATAGTAGGAGGGGTTGATGAAAAACTGTTTTTT.